One sample yielded the 16 T cell receptor beta chains listed below, sequenced in a study of post-analysis software for immune sequencing data. Study-level results: TRBV5-6, TRBV5-1 and TRBV20-1 belonged to a set of roughly five TRBV segments that were more frequent in patients than controls.

These TCRs' antigens remain unknown. Unique molecular identifiers were present in the TCR beta cDNA libraries. TCRdb re-analysed the PCR reads in MiXCR, keeping a single row per CDR3 protein. The sample contains around 700,000 distinct CDR3 sequences, approximately 60% of which appear only once. Source material: blood. The source is a girl aged 2-9 years with multiple sclerosis.

The J gene is TRBJ2-7, the V gene TRBV6-6, with 8 bases identical to TRBD1. The CDR3 runs to 14 residues. Germline trimming cut 0 bases from V and 3 bases from J; bases unmatched to any gene: 1. In germline, CDR1 is MNHNY, CDR2 SVGAGI (reference sequence). CDR3 coding DNA: TGTGCCAGCAGTTACTCGGGGACAGGCTACGAGCAGTACTTC. This codes for CASSYSGTGYEQYF.

The genes are TRBV28 and TRBJ2-5; a weak D match, TRBD1 (6 bases). The J call may be faulty, since TRBJ2-7 better matches the DNA end. The CDR3 length is 12 residues. Germline V gene data show CDR1 as MDHEN and CDR2 as SYDVKM. In DNA, the CDR3 is TGTGCCAGCAGTTTACAGGGGCACGAGCAGTACTTC. Its translation is CASSLQGHEQYF.

This clonotype was counted between two and nine times. The CDR3 reads CASSFRIDKSPLHF. The CDR3 region has the DNA TGTGCCAGCAGTTTTAGGATTGACAAATCACCCCTCCACTTT. The V gene is TRBV6-6, the J gene TRBJ1-6; D gene ambiguous. Germline CDR1 and CDR2: MNHNY and SVGAGI (reference sequence). The CDR3 sequence is 14 residues long. V lost 4 bases to trimming and J lost 10 bases, with 14 bases between them.

This clonotype was picked up a small number of times. This chain uses TRBV12-3 or TRBV12-4 with TRBJ2-1, with D possibly TRBD1 on 5 matching bases. The CDR3 is made up of 14 amino acids. Trimming removed 4 bases at V and 5 bases at J, with 12 bases between. For the CDR3, the DNA is TGTGCCAGCAGTTCCTACGACAGCAACAATGAGCAGTTCTTC. This encodes CASSSYDSNNEQFF.

V gene TRBV11-2 combines with J gene TRBJ1-6; 7 bases line up with TRBD1. The junction had 7 bases not matched to a gene; V was cut back by 5 bases and J by 9 bases. CDR1 is SGHAT and CDR2 is FQNNGV in the germline V gene. CDR3 length: 14 residues. CDR3 protein: CASSSTGERSPLHF. CDR3 nucleotide sequence: TGTGCCAGCAGCAGTACAGGGGAGCGTTCACCCCTCCACTTT.

The chain uses TRBV20-1 and TRBJ2-7; D is unclear. Trimming took off 0 bases at V and 0 bases at J, with 6 bases between the two ends. CDR1 and CDR2 from the germline V gene are DFQATT and SNEGSKA (reference sequence). The CDR3 covers 13 residues. For the CDR3, the DNA is TGCAGTGCTAGAGAAATAGTCTCCTACGAGCAGTACTTC. Amino acids: CSAREIVSYEQYF.

This chain connects TRBV10-3 to TRBJ1-6; the match to TRBD1 covers 10 bases. Germline V gene data show CDR1 as ENHRY and CDR2 as SYGVKD. Trimming took 4 bases from V and 6 from J; bases not matched to a gene: 0. CDR3 length equals 14 residues. This CDR3 is CAISGQGANSPLHF. Written as DNA, the CDR3 is TGTGCCATCAGTGGACAGGGGGCTAATTCACCCCTCCACTTT.

The V and J genes are TRBV7-9 and TRBJ2-1; D tentatively reads TRBD1 or TRBD2 (6 bases each). The V gene lost 3 bases and the J gene lost 9 bases, with 12 bases spanning the gap. Looked up from germline, CDR1 is SEHNR and CDR2 is FQNEAQ (reference sequence). There are 13 residues in the CDR3. This CDR3 is CASSFGGPGEQFF. The CDR3 nucleotides are TGTGCCAGCAGCTTTGGGGGGCCGGGTGAGCAGTTCTTC.

V is TRBV29-1 and J is TRBJ1-2; 7 nucleotides line up with TRBD1. V shed 6 bases, J shed 2 bases, and the junction held 6 bases outside the gene matches. This CDR3 is built from 13 residues. The germline V gene has CDR1 SQVTM and CDR2 ANQGSEA. The CDR3 region is CSVRQGRNYGYTF. The CDR3 DNA reads as TGCAGCGTAAGACAGGGAAGAAACTATGGCTACACCTTC.

This chain joins TRBV5-1 and TRBJ2-1; 7 bases are a match to TRBD1. J lost 7 bases, V lost 6 bases, and 22 bases had no gene match. The CDR3 has 18 residues. Per the germline V gene, CDR1 is SGHRS and CDR2 is YFSETQ. The CDR3 bases are TGCGCCAGCAACTTAATCGCCGGACAGGACCCTCAAGGTAATGAGCAGTTCTTC. Encoded protein: CASNLIAGQDPQGNEQFF.

The chain employs TRBV7-3 and TRBJ2-3; D uncertain. CDR3 length: 13 residues. V was shortened by 4 bases and J by 8 bases, with 13 bases between the two germline ends. Germline V gene data show CDR1 as SGHTA and CDR2 as FQGTGA. The CDR3 bases are TGTGCCAGCAGCTCCCAGGACGCAAGTACGCAGTATTTT. Its protein is CASSSQDASTQYF.

On this clonotype: The junction departs from the called germline gene at one end, perhaps through a read error. The V and J genes are TRBV4-1 and TRBJ1-5; maybe TRBD1 (5 bases). Germline CDR1 reads MGHRA; CDR2 reads YSYEKL. CDR3 size: 15 residues. CDR3 in amino acids: CVSSQDFRGGQPQHF. The CDR3 coding sequence is TGCGTCAGCAGCCAAGATTTTAGGGGCGGTCAGCCCCAGCATTTT.

This clonotype was observed once. This chain links TRBV28 with TRBJ1-5, with a weak D call TRBD1 (5 bases). The CDR3 runs 16 residues. V was cut by 7 bases and J by 1 base, with 17 bases left in between. Germline-derived CDR1 and CDR2 are MDHEN and SYDVKM. This CDR3 is CASTRGDLGSNQPQHF. The CDR3 nucleotides are TGTGCCAGCACCCGGGGGGATCTAGGAAGCAATCAGCCCCAGCATTTT.

This clonotype was observed a few times. This sequence joins TRBV20-1 and TRBJ2-5, with TRBD2 matching over 7 bases. The V gene end was trimmed by 4 bases and the J gene end by 3 bases; junction bases not matched to a gene: 5. This CDR3 comprises 13 residues. CDR1 and CDR2 from the germline V gene are DFQATT and SNEGSKA (reference sequence). CDR3 region: CSAMPLAEETQYF. Written as DNA, the CDR3 is TGCAGTGCTATGCCCCTAGCGGAAGAGACCCAGTACTTC.

This clonotype was recorded a few times. V gene TRBV7-8 combines with J gene TRBJ1-6, with TRBD1 matching over 7 bases. The CDR3 spans 14 residues. The J segment lost 8 bases and the V segment lost 2 bases, leaving 3 bases of the junction unmatched. The V gene's germline CDR1 is SGHVS and CDR2 FQNEAQ. The CDR3 DNA follows: TGTGCCAGCAGCTTAAGACAGGGACATTCACCCCTCCACTTT. It translates to CASSLRQGHSPLHF.

The genes are TRBV20-1 and TRBJ2-3; the match to TRBD2 covers 7 bases. Per the germline V gene, CDR1 is DFQATT and CDR2 is SNEGSKA (reference sequence). V trimming: 4 bases; J trimming: 4 bases; junction bases outside the gene matches: 5. CDR3 length equals 13 residues. This chain's CDR3 is CSATAGYSDTQYF. CDR3 nucleotide sequence: TGCAGTGCTACAGCGGGGTACTCAGATACGCAGTATTTT.